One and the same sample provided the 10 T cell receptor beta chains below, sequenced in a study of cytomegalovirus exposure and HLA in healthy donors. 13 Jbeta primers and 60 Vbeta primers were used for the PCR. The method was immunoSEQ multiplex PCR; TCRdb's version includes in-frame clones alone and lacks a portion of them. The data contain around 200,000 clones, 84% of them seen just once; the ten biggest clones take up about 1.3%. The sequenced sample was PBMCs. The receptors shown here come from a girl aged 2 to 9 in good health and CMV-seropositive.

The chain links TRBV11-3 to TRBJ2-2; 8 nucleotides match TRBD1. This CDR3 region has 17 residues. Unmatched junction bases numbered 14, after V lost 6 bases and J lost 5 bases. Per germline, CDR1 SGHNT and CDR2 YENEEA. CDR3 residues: CASRVIGTGRMTGELFF. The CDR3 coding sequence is TGTGCCAGCAGGGTAATTGGGACAGGACGAATGACCGGGGAGCTGTTTTTT.

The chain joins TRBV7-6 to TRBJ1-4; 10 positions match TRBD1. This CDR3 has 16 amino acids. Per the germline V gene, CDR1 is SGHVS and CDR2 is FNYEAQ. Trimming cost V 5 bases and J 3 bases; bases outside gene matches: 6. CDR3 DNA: TGTGCCAGCAGCCTTTCCGGGACAGGGGCTAATGAAAAACTGTTTTTT. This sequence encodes CASSLSGTGANEKLFF.

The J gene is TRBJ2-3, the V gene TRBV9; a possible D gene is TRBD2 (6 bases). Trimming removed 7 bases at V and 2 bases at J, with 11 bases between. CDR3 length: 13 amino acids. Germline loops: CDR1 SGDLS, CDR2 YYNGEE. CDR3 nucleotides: TGTGCCAGCGGGCGGGAACCCACAGATACGCAGTATTTT. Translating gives CASGREPTDTQYF.

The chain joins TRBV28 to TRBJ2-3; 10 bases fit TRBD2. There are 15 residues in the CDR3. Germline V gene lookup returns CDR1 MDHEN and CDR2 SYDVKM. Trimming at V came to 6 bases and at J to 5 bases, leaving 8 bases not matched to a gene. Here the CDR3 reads CASRRTGTSVDTQYF. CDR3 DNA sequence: TGTGCCAGCAGGCGAACCGGGACTAGCGTAGATACGCAGTATTTT.

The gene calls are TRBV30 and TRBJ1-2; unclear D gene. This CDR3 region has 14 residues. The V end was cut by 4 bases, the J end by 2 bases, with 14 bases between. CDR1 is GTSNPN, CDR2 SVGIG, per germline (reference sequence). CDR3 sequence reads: CAWTLGRSNYGYTF. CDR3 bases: TGTGCCTGGACCCTAGGGAGAAGCAACTATGGCTACACCTTC.

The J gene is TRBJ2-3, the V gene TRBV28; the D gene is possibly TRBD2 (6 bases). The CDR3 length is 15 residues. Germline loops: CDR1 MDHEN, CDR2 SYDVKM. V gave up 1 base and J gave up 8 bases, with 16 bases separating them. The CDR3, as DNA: TGTGCCAGCAGTTTATTTCGGGAAGTGGGGGGTACGCAGTATTTT. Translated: CASSLFREVGGTQYF. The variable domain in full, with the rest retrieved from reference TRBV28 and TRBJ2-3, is DVKVTQSSRYLVKRTGEKVFLECVQDMDHENMFWYRQDPGLGLRLIYFSYDVKMKEKGDIPEGYSVSREKKERFSLILESASTNQTSMYLCASSLFREVGGTQYFGPGTRLTVL.

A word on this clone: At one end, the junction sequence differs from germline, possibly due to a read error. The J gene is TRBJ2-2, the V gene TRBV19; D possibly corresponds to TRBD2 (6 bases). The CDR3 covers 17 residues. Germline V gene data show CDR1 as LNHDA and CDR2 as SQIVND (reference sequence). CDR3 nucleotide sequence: TGTGCCAGTAGTGCCGCTTTAGGTGGGCGGTTCCCCGGGGGGCTGTTTTTT. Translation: CASSAALGGRFPGGLFF.

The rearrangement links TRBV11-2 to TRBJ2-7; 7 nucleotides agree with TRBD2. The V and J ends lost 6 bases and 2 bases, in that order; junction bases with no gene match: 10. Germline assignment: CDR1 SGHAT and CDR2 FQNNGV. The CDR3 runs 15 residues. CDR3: CASSHRLAIPYEQYF. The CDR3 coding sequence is TGTGCCAGCAGTCATAGACTAGCAATCCCCTACGAGCAGTACTTC. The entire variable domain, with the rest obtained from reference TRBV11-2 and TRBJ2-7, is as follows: EAGVAQSPRYKIIEKRQSVAFWCNPISGHATLYWYQQILGQGPKLLIQFQNNGVVDDSQLPKDRFSAERLKGVDSTLKIQPAKLEDSAVYLCASSHRLAIPYEQYFGPGTRLTVT.

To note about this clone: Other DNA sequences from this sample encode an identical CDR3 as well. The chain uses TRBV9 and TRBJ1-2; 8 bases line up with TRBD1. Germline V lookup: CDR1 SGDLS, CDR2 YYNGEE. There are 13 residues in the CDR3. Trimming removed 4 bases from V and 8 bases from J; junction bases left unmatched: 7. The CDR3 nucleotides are TGTGCCAGCAGCCCCTCAGGGGGCGACGGCTACACCTTC. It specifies CASSPSGGDGYTF.

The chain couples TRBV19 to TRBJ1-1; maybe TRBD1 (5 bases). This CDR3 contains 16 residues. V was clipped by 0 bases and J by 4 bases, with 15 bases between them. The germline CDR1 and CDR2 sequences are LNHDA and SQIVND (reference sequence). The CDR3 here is CASSIDQGAAFTEAFF. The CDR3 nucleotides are TGTGCCAGTAGTATAGATCAAGGGGCCGCGTTCACTGAAGCTTTCTTT.